The source of this T cell receptor beta chain is a study of T cell responses to AZD1222 COVID-19 vaccine. Only in-frame clones appear in the TCRdb table, and some are missing; sequencing was by immunoSEQ multiplex PCR. The sample contains over 120,000 clones, over 75% of which appear only once. The germline gives CDR1 LNHDA, CDR2 SQIVND (reference sequence). The CDR3 loop spans 14 amino acids. With 3 bases removed from V and 5 bases from J, the gap between germline ends came to 11 bases. Findings and limits, study-wide: Donors were mostly white British, more females; clonal diversity possibly underestimated. Two AZD1222 administrations were followed by greater Spike-specific TCR breadth and depth.

Concerning this clone itself: Its specificity is unknown.

The source material was peripheral blood, sampled 28 days after the second dose of the MenACWY control vaccine. This TCR was recovered from an adult who received the MenACWY meningococcal vaccine as a control. The chain links TRBV19 to TRBJ1-3, with D possibly matching TRBD1 (6 bases). The CDR3 is CASSMAGDRNTIYF. In DNA, the CDR3 is TGTGCCAGTAGTATGGCAGGGGATCGAAACACCATATATTTT.